Below, one T cell receptor (beta chain) is given with its context. Its antigen is currently unknown. This specimen comes from a study of OX40 agonist ivuxolimab in advanced cancers. Turning to the study itself: Of mixed ages from about 20 to 90 and averaging approximately 60 years, the group was around 78% male. Study-level results: CD8+ T cells were the subset that, on average, had more expanded clones than CD4+. Some nonresponders also had low normalized T-cell clonal expansion.

Measured with immunoSEQ multiplex PCR; TCRdb has only the in-frame clones, and not every one. The sample lists tens of thousands of clones, around 86% occurring once. This CDR3 spans 11 amino acids. V was clipped by 1 base and J by 5 bases, with 0 bases between them. Germline V lookup: CDR1 SEHNR, CDR2 FQNEAQ (reference sequence). This TCR was sampled from an adult with an advanced solid tumor such as melanoma, head and neck, liver or kidney cancer. V usage is TRBV7-9 and J usage is TRBJ2-1; D ambiguous. This material consisted of CD4+ or CD8+ T cells sorted from blood, taken in a trial of the OX40 agonist ivuxolimab. The DNA of the CDR3 is TGTGCCAGCAGCTTAGACAATGAGCAGTTCTTC. Translated: CASSLDNEQFF.